The 9 T cell receptor beta chains below come from one sample, sequenced in a study of technical replicates of blood from a handful of donors. The protocol was immunoSEQ multiplex PCR, while the TCRdb copy is restricted to in-frame clones and leaves out a portion. Found here are about 61,000 clones, less than 98% of them singletons; the top ten hold 0.15% to 0.25%. Sequencing was done on a sample of T cells isolated from PBMCs. The receptor source for this set is a human donor in good health.

The V call is TRBV11-3, the J call TRBJ1-1; no firm D call. The germline V gene encodes CDR1 SGHNT and CDR2 YENEEA. The CDR3 extends over 14 amino acids. V gave up 4 bases and J gave up 5 bases, with 14 bases separating them. The CDR3: CASSSRTSGTEAFF. Here the CDR3 DNA reads TGTGCCAGCAGCTCAAGGACCTCGGGAACTGAAGCTTTCTTT.

This chain connects TRBV29-1 to TRBJ2-7; 10 positions match TRBD2. This CDR3 spans 14 amino acids. With 7 bases clipped from V and 2 bases from J, the junction kept 8 bases outside the gene matches. CDR1 and CDR2 from the germline V gene are SQVTM and ANQGSEA. CDR3 protein: CSARKGLATYEQYF. The DNA for the CDR3 is TGCAGCGCCCGGAAGGGACTAGCGACCTACGAGCAGTACTTC.

The rearrangement links TRBV6-1 to TRBJ2-5; TRBD1 aligns across 9 bases. Germline assignment: CDR1 MNHNS and CDR2 SASEGT. The CDR3 contains 15 residues. Trimming took 3 bases from V and 1 from J; bases not matched to a gene: 3. The CDR3 protein is CASSDPGQGQETQYF. The CDR3, as DNA: TGTGCCAGCAGTGACCCGGGACAGGGCCAAGAGACCCAGTACTTC.

J is TRBJ2-2 and V is TRBV7-2; 7 nucleotides match TRBD1. The germline V gene has CDR1 SGHTA and CDR2 FQGNSA. This CDR3 region has 16 residues. Trimming removed 2 bases from V and 4 bases from J; junction bases left unmatched: 7. CDR3 DNA sequence: TGTGCCAGCAGCTTACGGGTAGGGGGCCGCACCGGGGAGCTGTTTTTT. It translates to CASSLRVGGRTGELFF.

The chain recombines TRBV19 with TRBJ1-1; 8 nucleotides match TRBD1. This CDR3 is 11 amino acids long. Germline lookup yields CDR1 LNHDA and CDR2 SQIVND (reference sequence). V dropped 9 bases and J dropped 11; count of bases not matched to a gene: 8. The DNA of the CDR3 is TGTGCCAGCTGGTGGACAGGGCAGGCTTTCTTT. Translation gives CASWWTGQAFF.

The chain recombines TRBV18 with TRBJ1-1, with D tentatively TRBD1 (6 bases). The V and J ends lost 0 bases and 8 bases respectively, with 19 bases between them. The CDR3 runs 16 residues. The germline gives CDR1 KGHSH, CDR2 LQKENI. CDR3 protein: CASSPPTSQGPPEAFF. CDR3 nucleotides: TGTGCCAGCTCACCACCAACCAGTCAGGGGCCCCCCGAAGCTTTCTTT.

The V call is TRBV18, the J call TRBJ2-5; D gene unclear. The germline V gene encodes CDR1 KGHSH and CDR2 LQKENI. The V gene lost 3 bases and the J gene lost 7 bases, with 9 bases spanning the gap. The CDR3 covers 12 residues. CDR3 amino acids: CASSPLTGTQYF. The CDR3 DNA is TGTGCCAGCTCACCCCTCACCGGGACCCAGTACTTC.

The table lists this clone with a count of one. The chain joins TRBV5-1 to TRBJ2-1; D may be TRBD2 (6 bases). The CDR3 runs to 12 residues. Germline lookup yields CDR1 SGHRS and CDR2 YFSETQ. Trimming took 0 bases from V and 10 from J, leaving 8 bases between them. The CDR3 nucleotides are TGCGCCAGCAGCTTGGAGCGGGCAGAGCAGTTCTTC. Translated, it gives CASSLERAEQFF.

CDR3 sequence reads: CASSPTRTFTGELFF. As DNA, the CDR3 is TGTGCCAGCAGTCCAACCCGGACTTTCACCGGGGAGCTGTTTTTT. This sequence joins TRBV5-6 and TRBJ2-2; D is perhaps TRBD2 (5 bases). The CDR3 length is 15 residues. Per germline, CDR1 SGHDT and CDR2 YYEEEE. Trimming shortened V by 5 bases and J by 4 bases, and 15 bases separated the two germline ends.